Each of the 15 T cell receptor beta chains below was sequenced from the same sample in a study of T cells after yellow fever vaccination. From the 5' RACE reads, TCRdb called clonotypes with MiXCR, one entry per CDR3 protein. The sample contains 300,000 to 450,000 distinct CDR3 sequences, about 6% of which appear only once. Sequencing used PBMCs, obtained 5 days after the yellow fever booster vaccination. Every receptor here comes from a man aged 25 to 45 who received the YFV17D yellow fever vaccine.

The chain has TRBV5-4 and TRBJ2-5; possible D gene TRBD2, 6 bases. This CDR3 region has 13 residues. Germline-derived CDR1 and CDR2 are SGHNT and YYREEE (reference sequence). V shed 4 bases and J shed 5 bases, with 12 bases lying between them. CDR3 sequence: CASSISGPETQYF. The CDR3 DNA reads TGTGCCAGCAGCATCAGCGGGCCGGAGACCCAGTACTTC.

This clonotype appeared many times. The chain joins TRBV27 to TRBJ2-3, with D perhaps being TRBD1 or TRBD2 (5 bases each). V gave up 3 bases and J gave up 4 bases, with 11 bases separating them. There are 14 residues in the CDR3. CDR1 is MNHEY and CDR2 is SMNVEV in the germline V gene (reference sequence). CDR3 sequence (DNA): TGTGCCAGCAGTTTCAAGGGGACGTCAGATACGCAGTATTTT. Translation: CASSFKGTSDTQYF.

CDR3 loop: CASSLVFGQYNEQFF. The DNA of the CDR3 is TGTGCCAGCAGCTTAGTGTTTGGACAGTACAATGAGCAGTTCTTC. The chain is built from TRBV7-2 and TRBJ2-1; weak D call: TRBD1 (6 bases). Germline V lookup: CDR1 SGHTA, CDR2 FQGNSA. Trimming removed 1 base from V and 4 bases from J, with 11 bases in between. This CDR3 spans 15 amino acids.

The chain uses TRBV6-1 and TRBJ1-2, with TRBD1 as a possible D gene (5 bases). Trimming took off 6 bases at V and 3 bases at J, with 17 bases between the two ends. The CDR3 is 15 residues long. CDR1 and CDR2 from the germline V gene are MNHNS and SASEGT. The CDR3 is CASRRSGHSDYGYTF. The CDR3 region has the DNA TGTGCCAGCAGACGCTCGGGGCATTCGGACTATGGCTACACCTTC.

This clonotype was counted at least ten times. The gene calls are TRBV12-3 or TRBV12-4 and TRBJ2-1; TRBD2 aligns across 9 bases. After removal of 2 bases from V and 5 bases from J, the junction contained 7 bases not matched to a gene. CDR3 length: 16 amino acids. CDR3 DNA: TGTGCCAGCAGTTTAAGGCCGGGACTAGCAGACAATGAGCAGTTCTTC. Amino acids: CASSLRPGLADNEQFF.

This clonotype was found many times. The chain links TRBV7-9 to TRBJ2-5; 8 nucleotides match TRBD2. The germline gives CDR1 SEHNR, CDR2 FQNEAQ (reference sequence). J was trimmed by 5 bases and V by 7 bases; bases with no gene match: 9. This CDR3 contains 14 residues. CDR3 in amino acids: CASTTAGGAETQYF. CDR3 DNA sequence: TGTGCCAGCACCACCGCCGGGGGGGCCGAGACCCAGTACTTC.

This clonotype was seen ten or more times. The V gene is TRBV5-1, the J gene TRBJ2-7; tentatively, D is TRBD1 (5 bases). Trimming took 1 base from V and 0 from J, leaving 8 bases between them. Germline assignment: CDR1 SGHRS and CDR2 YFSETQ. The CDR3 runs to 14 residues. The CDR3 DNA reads TGCGCCAGCAGCTTGCTCAGGGACTCCTACGAGCAGTACTTC. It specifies CASSLLRDSYEQYF.

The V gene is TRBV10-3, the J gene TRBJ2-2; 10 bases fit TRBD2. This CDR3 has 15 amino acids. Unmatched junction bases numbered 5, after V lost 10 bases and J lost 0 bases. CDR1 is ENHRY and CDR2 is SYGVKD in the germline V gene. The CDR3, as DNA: TGTGCCACGCGAGCGGGGGGGGCGAACACCGGGGAGCTGTTTTTT. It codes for CATRAGGANTGELFF.

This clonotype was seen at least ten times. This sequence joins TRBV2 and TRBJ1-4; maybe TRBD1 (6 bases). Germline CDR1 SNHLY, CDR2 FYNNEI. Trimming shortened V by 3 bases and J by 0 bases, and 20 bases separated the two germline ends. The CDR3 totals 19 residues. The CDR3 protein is CASSDEIGTPPPTNEKLFF. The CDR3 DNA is TGTGCCAGCAGTGATGAGATCGGGACACCACCCCCAACTAATGAAAAACTGTTTTTT.

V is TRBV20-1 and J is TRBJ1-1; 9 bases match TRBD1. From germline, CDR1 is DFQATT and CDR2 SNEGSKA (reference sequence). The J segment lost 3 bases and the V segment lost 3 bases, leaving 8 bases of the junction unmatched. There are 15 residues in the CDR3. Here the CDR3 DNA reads TGCAGTGCTAGGGCCCCTAGACAGGGGGACACTGAAGCTTTCTTT. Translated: CSARAPRQGDTEAFF.

CDR3 coding DNA: TGCGCCAGCAGCCTACAGTACGATCATAGCCAGGAAGCGGGAAGTGGTACCGGGGAGCTGTTTTTT. Its translation is CASSLQYDHSQEAGSGTGELFF. The V gene is TRBV5-1, the J gene TRBJ2-2; 7 bases agree with TRBD2. V dropped 4 bases and J dropped 5; count of bases not matched to a gene: 29. The CDR3 spans 22 residues. In germline, CDR1 is SGHRS, CDR2 YFSETQ.

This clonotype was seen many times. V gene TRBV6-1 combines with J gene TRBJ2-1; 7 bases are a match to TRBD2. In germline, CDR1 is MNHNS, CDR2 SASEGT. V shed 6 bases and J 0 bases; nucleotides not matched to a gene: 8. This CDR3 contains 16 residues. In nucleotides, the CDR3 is TGTGCCAGCAGGGCTAGCGGATGGAGCTCCTACAATGAGCAGTTCTTC. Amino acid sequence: CASRASGWSSYNEQFF.

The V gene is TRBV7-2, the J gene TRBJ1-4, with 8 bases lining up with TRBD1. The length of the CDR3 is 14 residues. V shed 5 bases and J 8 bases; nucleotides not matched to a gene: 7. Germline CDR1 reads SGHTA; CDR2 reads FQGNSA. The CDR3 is CASSTWTGNEKLFF. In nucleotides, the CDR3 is TGTGCCAGCAGCACTTGGACAGGGAACGAAAAACTGTTTTTT. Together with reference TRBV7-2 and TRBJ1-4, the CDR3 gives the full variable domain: GAGVSQSPSNKVTEKGKDVELRCDPISGHTALYWYRQSLGQGLEFLIYFQGNSAPDKSGLPSDRFSAERTGGSVSTLTIQRTQQEDSAVYLCASSTWTGNEKLFFGSGTQLSVL.

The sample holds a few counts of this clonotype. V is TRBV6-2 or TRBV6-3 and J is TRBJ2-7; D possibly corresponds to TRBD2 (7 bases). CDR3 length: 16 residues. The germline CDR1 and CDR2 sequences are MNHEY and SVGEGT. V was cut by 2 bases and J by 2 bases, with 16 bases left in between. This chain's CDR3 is CASSYPAGRGPYEQYF. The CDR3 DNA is TGTGCCAGCAGTTACCCTGCCGGGCGGGGGCCCTACGAGCAGTACTTC.

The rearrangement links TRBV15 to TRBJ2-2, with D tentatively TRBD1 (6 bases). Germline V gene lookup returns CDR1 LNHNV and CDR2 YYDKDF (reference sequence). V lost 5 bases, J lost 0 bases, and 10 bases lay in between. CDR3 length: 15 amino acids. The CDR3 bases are TGTGCCACCAGCCGCACAGGGACGAACACCGGGGAGCTGTTTTTT. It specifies CATSRTGTNTGELFF.